These T cell receptor beta chains were read from a single sample in a study of T-cell memory formation after mild COVID-19. Using its own MiXCR run on the 5' RACE reads, TCRdb lists one record per CDR3 protein. The table shows about 180,000 distinct CDR3 sequences, with 15% to 20% occurring only once. Source material: PBMCs or a T cell subset sorted from them (not recorded which). These receptors were collected from an adult woman who had mild COVID-19 (a few samples of this study predate the infection). Cell type and time point are not known. Both conserved end residues are part of each CDR3. D genes are given only for firm matches.

- TRBJ1-2 TRBV7-2 15 CASSPPPGRNYGYTF
- TRBJ2-1 TRBV6-5 14 CASRRGLSSHEQFF
- TRBJ2-2 TRBV5-1 13 CASSLQDSGELFF
TRBD2 TRBJ2-1 TRBV24-1 16 CATSDLQASGYNEQFF
- TRBJ2-5 TRBV10-3 12 CAIRGSGETQYF
TRBD2 TRBJ2-1 TRBV7-3 12 CASRVAGGEQFF
- TRBJ2-7 TRBV5-6 15 CASSFRTGPAYEQYF
- TRBJ2-1 TRBV7-2 14 CASSSGRAYNEQFF
TRBD1 TRBJ2-2 TRBV5-5 16 CASSLKGQGNTGELFF
- TRBJ1-1 TRBV5-1 15 CASSLQAPGYTEAFF
TRBD1 TRBJ1-2 TRBV6-6 15 CASSPGGTGFYGYTF